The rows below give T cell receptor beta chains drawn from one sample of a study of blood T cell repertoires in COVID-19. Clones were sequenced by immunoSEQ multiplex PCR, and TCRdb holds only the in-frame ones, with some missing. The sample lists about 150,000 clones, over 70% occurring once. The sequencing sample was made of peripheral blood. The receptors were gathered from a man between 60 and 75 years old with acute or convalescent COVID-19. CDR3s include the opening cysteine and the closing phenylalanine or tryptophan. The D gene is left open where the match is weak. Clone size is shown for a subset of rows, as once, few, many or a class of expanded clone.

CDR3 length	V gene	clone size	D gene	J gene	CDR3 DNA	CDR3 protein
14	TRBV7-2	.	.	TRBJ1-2	TGTGCCAGCAGCCCACGGACAGATAACTATGGCTACACCTTC	CASSPRTDNYGYTF
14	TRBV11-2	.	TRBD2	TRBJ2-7	TGTGCCAGCAGCTTTAGCGGGAGGCCCTACGAGCAGTACTTC	CASSFSGRPYEQYF
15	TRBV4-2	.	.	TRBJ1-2	TGTGCCAGCAGCCAAGGACAGGCCCACAACTATGGCTACACCTTC	CASSQGQAHNYGYTF
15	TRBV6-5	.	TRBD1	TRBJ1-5	TGTGCCAGCAGTTCGACAGGGTGGAACAATCAGCCCCAGCATTTT	CASSSTGWNNQPQHF
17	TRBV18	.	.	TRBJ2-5	TGTGCCAGCTCACCGACCCAACAGGGGAGGTTGCGGGAGACCCAGTACTTC	CASSPTQQGRLRETQYF
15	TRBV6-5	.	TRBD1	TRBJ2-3	TGTGCCAGCAGTTCGGGACAGGTCATCTCAGATACGCAGTATTTT	CASSSGQVISDTQYF
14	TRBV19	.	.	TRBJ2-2	TGTGCCAGTAGTACAGGGTATGTCACCGGGGAGCTGTTTTTT	CASSTGYVTGELFF
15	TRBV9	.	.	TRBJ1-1	TGTGCCAGCAGCCCTTCCTCAGGGGTGAACACTGAAGCTTTCTTT	CASSPSSGVNTEAFF
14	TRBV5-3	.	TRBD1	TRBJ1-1	TGTGCCAGAAGACACGACAGGGGGAACACTGAAGCTTTCTTT	CARRHDRGNTEAFF
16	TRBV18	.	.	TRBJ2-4	TGTGCCAGCTCACCACCGACAGCCCTAGCCAAAAACATTCAGTACTTC	CASSPPTALAKNIQYF
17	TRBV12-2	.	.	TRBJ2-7	TGTGCAAGTCGCTTAGCGTCTAGGTTAGCGGGGGCAAGCGAGCAGTACTTC	CASRLASRLAGASEQYF
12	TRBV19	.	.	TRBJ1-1	TGTGCCACTGGACTTCGGAACACTGAAGCTTTCTTT	CATGLRNTEAFF
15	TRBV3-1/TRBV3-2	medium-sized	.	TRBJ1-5	TGTGCCAGCAGCCAACTCAGGGGATTGGGATTTCCCCAGCATTTT	CASSQLRGLGFPQHF
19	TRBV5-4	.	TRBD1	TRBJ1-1	TGTGCCAGCAGCGGGAGTACCGGGACAGGGGGCAACATGAACACTGAAGCTTTCTTT	CASSGSTGTGGNMNTEAFF
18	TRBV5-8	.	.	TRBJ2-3	TGTGCCAGCACCCCCTGGGCGCGGGGTAGCGTAAGCACAGATACGCAGTATTTT	CASTPWARGSVSTDTQYF
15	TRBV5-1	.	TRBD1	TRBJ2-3	TGCGCCAGCAGCTTGATGGGACAGGGGGCAGATACGCAGTATTTT	CASSLMGQGADTQYF
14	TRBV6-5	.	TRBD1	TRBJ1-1	TGTGCCAGCAGAGGACAGGGAAGATTCACTGAAGCTTTCTTT	CASRGQGRFTEAFF
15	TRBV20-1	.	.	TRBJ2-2	TGCAGTGCTAGTCCCCTGGGTCAGGGGACCGGGGAGCTGTTTTTT	CSASPLGQGTGELFF